Below, one T cell receptor (beta chain) is given with its context. This sample was taken from a study of blood T cell repertoires in COVID-19. Sequencing used immunoSEQ multiplex PCR; TCRdb keeps in-frame clones, though not all of them. The sample holds 350,000 to 500,000 clones, more than 70% seen once. The sequence derives from a woman younger than 30 who had been exposed to COVID-19. The sequencing sample was made of PBMCs or T cells enriched from blood (not recorded which).

In DNA form, the CDR3 reads TGTGCCATCAGTGGTACAATGGGACAGGGCCACGAGCAGTACTTC. It yields the protein CAISGTMGQGHEQYF. The chain joins TRBV10-3 to TRBJ2-7; TRBD1 agrees at 9 bases. V lost 4 bases to trimming and J lost 5 bases; unmatched junction nucleotides: 9. Germline CDR1 is ENHRY and CDR2 is SYGVKD. The CDR3 spans 15 residues.